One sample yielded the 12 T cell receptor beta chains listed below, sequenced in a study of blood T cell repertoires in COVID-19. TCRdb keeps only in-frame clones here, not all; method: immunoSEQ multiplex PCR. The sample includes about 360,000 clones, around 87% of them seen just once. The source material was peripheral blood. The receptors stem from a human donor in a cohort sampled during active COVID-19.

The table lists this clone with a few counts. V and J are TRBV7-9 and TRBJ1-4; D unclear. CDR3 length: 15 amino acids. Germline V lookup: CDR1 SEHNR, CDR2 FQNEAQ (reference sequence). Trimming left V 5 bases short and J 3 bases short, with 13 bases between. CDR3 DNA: TGTGCCAGCAGCCAGTTAAACGGGGCTAATGAAAAACTGTTTTTT. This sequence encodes CASSQLNGANEKLFF.

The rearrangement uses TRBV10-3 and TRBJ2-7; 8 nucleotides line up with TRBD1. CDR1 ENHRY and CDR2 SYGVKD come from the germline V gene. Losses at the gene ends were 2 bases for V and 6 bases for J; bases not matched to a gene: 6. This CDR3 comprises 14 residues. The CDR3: CAISETQTGGEQYF. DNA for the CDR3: TGTGCCATCAGTGAGACACAAACAGGGGGCGAGCAGTACTTC.

In DNA form, the CDR3 reads TGTGCCAGCAGTTATGCCGGGGACAGCTCGGGCGGCACTGAAGCTTTCTTT. Protein: CASSYAGDSSGGTEAFF. The chain is built from TRBV28 and TRBJ1-1; TRBD1 matches at 7 bases. After removal of 4 bases from V and 4 bases from J, the junction contained 15 bases not matched to a gene. The CDR3 extends over 17 amino acids. The germline CDR1 and CDR2 sequences are MDHEN and SYDVKM. Using reference TRBV28 and TRBJ1-1 for the parts outside the CDR3, the full variable domain is DVKVTQSSRYLVKRTGEKVFLECVQDMDHENMFWYRQDPGLGLRLIYFSYDVKMKEKGDIPEGYSVSREKKERFSLILESASTNQTSMYLCASSYAGDSSGGTEAFFGQGTRLTVV.

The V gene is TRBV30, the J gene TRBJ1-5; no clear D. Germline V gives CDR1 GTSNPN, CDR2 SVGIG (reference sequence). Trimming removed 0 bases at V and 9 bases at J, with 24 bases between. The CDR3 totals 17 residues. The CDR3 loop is CAWSVRREPVSFTPQHF. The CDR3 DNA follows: TGTGCCTGGAGTGTACGGAGAGAACCTGTATCTTTTACGCCCCAGCATTTT.

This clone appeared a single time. The CDR3 region is CASSPNLQEPYGYTF. In DNA, the CDR3 is TGTGCCAGCTCCCCTAACCTACAGGAGCCCTATGGCTACACCTTC. The J gene is TRBJ1-2, the V gene TRBV28, with a possible D match to TRBD1 (5 bases). CDR3 length: 15 amino acids. Germline CDR1 MDHEN, CDR2 SYDVKM. Trimming removed 8 bases from V and 4 bases from J, with 20 bases in between.

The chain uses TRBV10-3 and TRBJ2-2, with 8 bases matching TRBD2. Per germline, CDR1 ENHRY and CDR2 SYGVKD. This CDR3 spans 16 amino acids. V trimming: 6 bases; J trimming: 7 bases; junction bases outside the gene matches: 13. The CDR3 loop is CAISPSVRGDSGELFF. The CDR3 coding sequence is TGTGCCATCAGCCCGTCAGTGCGGGGGGATAGCGGGGAGCTGTTTTTT.

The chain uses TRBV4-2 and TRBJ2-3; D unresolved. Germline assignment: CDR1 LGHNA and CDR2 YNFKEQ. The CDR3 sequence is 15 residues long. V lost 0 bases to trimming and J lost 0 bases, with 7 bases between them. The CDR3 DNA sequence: TGTGCCAGCAGCCAAGACAGTGCTAGCACAGATACGCAGTATTTT. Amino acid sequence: CASSQDSASTDTQYF.

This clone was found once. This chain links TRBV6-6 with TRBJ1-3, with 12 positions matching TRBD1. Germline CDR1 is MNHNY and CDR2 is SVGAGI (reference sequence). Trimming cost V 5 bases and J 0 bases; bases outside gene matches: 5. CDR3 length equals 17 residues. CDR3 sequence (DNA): TGTGCCAGCAGTCGGGGGACAGGGGGCCTCTCTGGAAACACCATATATTTT. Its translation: CASSRGTGGLSGNTIYF.

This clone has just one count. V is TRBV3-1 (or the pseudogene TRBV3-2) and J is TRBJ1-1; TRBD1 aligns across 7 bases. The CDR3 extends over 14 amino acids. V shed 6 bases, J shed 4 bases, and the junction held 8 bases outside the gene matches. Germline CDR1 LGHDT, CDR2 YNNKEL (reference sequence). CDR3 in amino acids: CASSSTGIGTEAFF. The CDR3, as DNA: TGTGCCAGCAGTTCGACAGGGATAGGCACTGAAGCTTTCTTT.

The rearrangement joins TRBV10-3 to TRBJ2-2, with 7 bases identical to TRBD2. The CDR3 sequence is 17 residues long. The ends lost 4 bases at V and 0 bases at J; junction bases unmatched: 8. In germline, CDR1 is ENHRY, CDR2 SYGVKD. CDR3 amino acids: CAISGSTSDPNTGELFF. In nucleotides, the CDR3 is TGTGCCATCAGTGGGTCCACTAGCGACCCGAACACCGGGGAGCTGTTTTTT.

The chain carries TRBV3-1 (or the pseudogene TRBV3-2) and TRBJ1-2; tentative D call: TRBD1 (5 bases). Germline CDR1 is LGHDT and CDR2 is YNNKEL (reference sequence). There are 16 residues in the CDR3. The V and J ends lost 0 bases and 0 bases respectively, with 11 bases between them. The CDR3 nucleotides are TGTGCCAGCAGCCAAGATAGGAGGGGACCTAACTATGGCTACACCTTC. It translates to CASSQDRRGPNYGYTF.

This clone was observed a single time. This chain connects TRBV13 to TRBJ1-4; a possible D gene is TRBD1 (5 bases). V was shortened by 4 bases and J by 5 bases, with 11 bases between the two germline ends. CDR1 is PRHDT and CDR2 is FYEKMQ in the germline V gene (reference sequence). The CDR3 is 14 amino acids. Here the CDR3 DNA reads TGTGCCAGCAGCTCCCGACAGACGAATGAAAAACTGTTTTTT. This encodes CASSSRQTNEKLFF.